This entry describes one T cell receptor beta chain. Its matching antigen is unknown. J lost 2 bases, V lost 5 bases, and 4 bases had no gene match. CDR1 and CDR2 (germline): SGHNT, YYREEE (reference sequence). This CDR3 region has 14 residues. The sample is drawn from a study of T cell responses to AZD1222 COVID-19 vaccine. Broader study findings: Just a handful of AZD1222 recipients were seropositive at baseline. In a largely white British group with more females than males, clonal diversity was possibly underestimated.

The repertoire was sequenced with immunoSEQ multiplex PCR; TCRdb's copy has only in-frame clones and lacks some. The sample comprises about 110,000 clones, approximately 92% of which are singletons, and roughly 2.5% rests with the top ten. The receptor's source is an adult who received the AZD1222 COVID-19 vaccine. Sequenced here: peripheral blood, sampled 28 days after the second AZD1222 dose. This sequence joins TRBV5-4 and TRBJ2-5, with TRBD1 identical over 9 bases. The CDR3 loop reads CASRGDRVQETQYF. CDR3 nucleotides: TGTGCCAGCAGGGGGGACAGGGTACAAGAGACCCAGTACTTC.